A few counts support the clone carrying this TCR beta chain. Its antigen is not identified. This sample is drawn from a study of T cell repertoires in cytomegalovirus infection. For the study at large: Matching HLA type, along with CMV infection, was indicated by public TCR beta signatures. Overall study findings and caveats: In two of eight donors, the top clonotype was HLA-C-restricted CMV-specific. Identification of carriers of CMV plus the relevant HLA was performed using cumulative public TCR beta family frequency.

Germline loops: CDR1 SGHTA, CDR2 FQGNSA. This CDR3 region has 15 residues. V was pared by 1 base and J by 3 bases, with 12 bases between. TCRdb re-derived calls from the reads in MiXCR, one entry per CDR3 protein. The sample holds just over 300,000 distinct CDR3 sequences, under 20% seen once. The gene calls are TRBV7-2 and TRBJ1-1; tentative D call: TRBD1 (6 bases). The sequence derives from a human donor in good health (CMV status not recorded). Some clones in this sample may be carry-over from other donors' samples. Sequenced material: PBMCs. The CDR3 region has the DNA TGTGCCAGCAGCTTAGTAGGGGGGAAGGACACTGAAGCTTTCTTT. Protein sequence: CASSLVGGKDTEAFF.